The subject of this entry is one T cell receptor (beta chain). Its antigen remains unknown. The data derive from a study of PD-1 blockade in classical Hodgkin lymphoma. Findings and caveats of the study: Complete responders started with a diversity level that resembled newly diagnosed patients at baseline. At C4D1, TCR diversity had climbed significantly for CD4+ cells, though not for CD8+ cells. The authors excluded patients who started nivolumab under 1 year after ASCT.

Time point of the sample: cycle 4 day 1 (C4D1), after about 6 weeks of nivolumab. Each of the patients experienced relapse following autologous stem cell transplantation, and their brentuximab vedotin exposure differed. Best responses were complete response, partial response or progressive disease. The method was immunoSEQ multiplex PCR; TCRdb's version includes in-frame clones alone and lacks a portion of them. Of 90,000 to 140,000 clones in the sample, roughly nine tenths were seen once. The sample in question was peripheral blood mononuclear cells (PBMCs), obtained before the fourth cycle of nivolumab. The TCR was taken from a human donor with classical Hodgkin lymphoma.

CDR3 bases: TGCGCCAGCAGTTCACCCCCGGGGGGCATCTACAATGAGCAGTTCTTC. This sequence encodes CASSSPPGGIYNEQFF. J is TRBJ2-1 and V is TRBV10-2; a weak D match, TRBD2 (7 bases). Per the germline V gene, CDR1 is WSHSY and CDR2 is SAAADI. The CDR3 covers 16 residues. V was clipped by 5 bases and J by 3 bases, with 17 bases between them.